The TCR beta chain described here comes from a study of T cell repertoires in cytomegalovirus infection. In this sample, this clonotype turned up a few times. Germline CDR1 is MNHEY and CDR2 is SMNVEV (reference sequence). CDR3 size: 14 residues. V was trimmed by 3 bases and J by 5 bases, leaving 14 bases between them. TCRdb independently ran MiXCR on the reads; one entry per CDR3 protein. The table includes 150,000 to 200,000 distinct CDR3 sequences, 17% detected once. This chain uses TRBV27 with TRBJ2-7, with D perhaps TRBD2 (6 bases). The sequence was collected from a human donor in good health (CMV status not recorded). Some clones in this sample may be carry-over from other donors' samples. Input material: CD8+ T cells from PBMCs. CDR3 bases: TGTGCCAGCAGTTTGGCTCGCGGGGTAAACGAGCAGTACTTC. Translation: CASSLARGVNEQYF.